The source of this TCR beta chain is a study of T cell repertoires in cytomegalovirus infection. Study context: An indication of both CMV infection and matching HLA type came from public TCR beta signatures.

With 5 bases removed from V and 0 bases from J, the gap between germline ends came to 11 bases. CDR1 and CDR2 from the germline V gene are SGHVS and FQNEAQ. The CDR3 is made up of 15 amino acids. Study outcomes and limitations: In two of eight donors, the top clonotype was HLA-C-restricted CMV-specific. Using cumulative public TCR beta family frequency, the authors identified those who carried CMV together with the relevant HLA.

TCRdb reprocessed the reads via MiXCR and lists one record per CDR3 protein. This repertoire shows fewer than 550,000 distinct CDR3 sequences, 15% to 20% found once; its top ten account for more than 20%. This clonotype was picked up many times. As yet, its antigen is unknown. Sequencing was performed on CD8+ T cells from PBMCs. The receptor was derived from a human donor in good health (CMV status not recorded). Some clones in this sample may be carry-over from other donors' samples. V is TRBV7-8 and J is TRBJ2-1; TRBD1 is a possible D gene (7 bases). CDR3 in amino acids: CASSAGQSSYNEQFF. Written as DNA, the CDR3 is TGTGCCAGCAGCGCGGGACAGAGCTCCTACAATGAGCAGTTCTTC.